This passage covers 14 T cell receptor beta chains from one sample sequenced in a study of T cells after yellow fever vaccination. Each CDR3 protein is one row after TCRdb ran MiXCR on the 5' RACE reads. The repertoire holds 280,000 or so distinct CDR3 sequences, with roughly 9% as singletons. The sequenced sample was CD4+ T cells sorted from PBMCs, obtained 5 days after the yellow fever booster vaccination. The receptors come from a man between 18 and 29 years old who received the YFV17D yellow fever vaccine.

This clonotype was detected many times. V and J are TRBV9 and TRBJ2-1; a possible D gene is TRBD2 (5 bases). Germline V gives CDR1 SGDLS, CDR2 YYNGEE. Trimming stripped 0 bases from V and 10 bases from J, with 8 bases between. CDR3 length: 12 residues. The CDR3 region is CASSVVSGEQFF. The DNA of the CDR3 is TGTGCCAGCAGCGTAGTGAGCGGCGAGCAGTTCTTC.

This clonotype has ten or more counts. The V and J genes are TRBV7-9 and TRBJ1-1; TRBD1 is a possible D gene (5 bases). CDR3 length equals 11 residues. Germline V CDR1 and CDR2: SEHNR, FQNEAQ (reference sequence). Trimming took off 6 bases at V and 11 bases at J, with 13 bases between the two ends. Here the CDR3 DNA reads TGTGCCAGCAGGACAGCAAGGGATGCTTTCTTT. Its protein product is CASRTARDAFF.

The V call is TRBV27, the J call TRBJ1-1, with 8 bases aligning to TRBD1. Trimming took 5 bases from V and 2 from J; bases not matched to a gene: 7. Germline loops: CDR1 MNHEY, CDR2 SMNVEV (reference sequence). The CDR3 length is 15 residues. CDR3 in DNA: TGTGCCAGCAGTCGCTTGGCAGGGGGCAACACTGAAGCTTTCTTT. Protein sequence: CASSRLAGGNTEAFF.

This clonotype has a count of ten or more. This chain connects TRBV5-1 to TRBJ1-2; possibly TRBD1 for D (6 bases). Germline values: CDR1 SGHRS, CDR2 YFSETQ. The CDR3 runs to 16 residues. Trimming left V 4 bases short and J 0 bases short, with 16 bases between. The CDR3: CASSPGRDTSNYGYTF. The CDR3 DNA follows: TGCGCCAGCAGCCCGGGACGGGACACCTCTAACTATGGCTACACCTTC.

The table lists this clonotype with a few counts. V usage is TRBV5-6 and J usage is TRBJ1-6; D unclear. CDR1 is SGHDT, CDR2 YYEEEE, per germline. The CDR3 length is 18 residues. Trimming shortened V by 4 bases and J by 0 bases, and 17 bases separated the two germline ends. The CDR3 region has the DNA TGTGCCAGCAGCCAGACGTTATCTCGGAGCTCCTATAATTCACCCCTCCACTTT. Amino acids: CASSQTLSRSSYNSPLHF.

The rearrangement uses TRBV7-9 and TRBJ1-4; D not resolved. The CDR3 loop spans 13 amino acids. Germline loops: CDR1 SEHNR, CDR2 FQNEAQ (reference sequence). Trimming removed 1 base at V and 7 bases at J, with 7 bases between. CDR3 in amino acids: CASSLEQSEKLFF. The CDR3, as DNA: TGTGCCAGCAGCTTAGAGCAGTCTGAAAAACTGTTTTTT.

The chain is built from TRBV5-1 and TRBJ2-5; 7 bases are a match to TRBD1. The V segment lost 4 bases and the J segment 5 bases; nucleotides outside the gene matches: 5. CDR1 SGHRS and CDR2 YFSETQ come from the germline V gene. This CDR3 is built from 13 residues. The CDR3 nucleotides read TGCGCCAGCAGCCAACAGGGGACGGAGACCCAGTACTTC. This gives the protein CASSQQGTETQYF.

This clonotype was detected only a few times. V gene TRBV29-1 combines with J gene TRBJ2-1, with D possibly TRBD1 on 5 matching bases. Trimming removed 4 bases from V and 5 bases from J, with 15 bases in between. CDR1 SQVTM and CDR2 ANQGSEA come from the germline V gene. The CDR3 loop spans 14 amino acids. CDR3 in DNA: TGCAGCGTTGCCCGGGCCAGGGTGGACAATGAGCAGTTCTTC. Encoded protein: CSVARARVDNEQFF.

At least ten counts were recorded for this clonotype. V usage is TRBV7-2 and J usage is TRBJ2-7; D uncertain. The ends were cut back, 2 bases at V and 3 bases at J, with 11 bases in the middle. This CDR3 comprises 14 residues. Germline loops: CDR1 SGHTA, CDR2 FQGNSA. The CDR3 nucleotides read TGTGCCAGCAGCTTAAACCCAGGAGACTACGAGCAGTACTTC. This gives the protein CASSLNPGDYEQYF.

In this sample, this clonotype turned up many times. The rearrangement uses TRBV14 and TRBJ2-2, with TRBD2 matching over 9 bases. The V gene end was trimmed by 1 base and the J gene end by 6 bases; junction bases not matched to a gene: 12. The CDR3 is 18 residues long. Germline CDR1 SGHDN, CDR2 FVKESK. CDR3 in amino acids: CASSQVPSGEDTAGELFF. The CDR3 bases are TGTGCCAGCAGCCAAGTTCCTAGCGGGGAAGATACGGCCGGGGAGCTGTTTTTT. The complete variable domain, with remaining parts taken from reference TRBV14 and TRBJ2-2, reads EAGVTQFPSHSVIEKGQTVTLRCDPISGHDNLYWYRRVMGKEIKFLLHFVKESKQDESGMPNNRFLAERTGGTYSTLKVQPAELEDSGVYFCASSQVPSGEDTAGELFFGEGSRLTVL.

The V call is TRBV6-2 or TRBV6-3, the J call TRBJ2-1; perhaps TRBD2 as D (7 bases). Per germline, CDR1 MNHEY and CDR2 SVGEGT. The CDR3 spans 15 residues. Between the trimmed V and J ends, which lost 6 bases and 0 bases, there was a span of 12 bases. The CDR3 DNA sequence: TGTGCCAGCAGGAGGGGGGGGTACTCCTACAATGAGCAGTTCTTC. Amino acids: CASRRGGYSYNEQFF.

This clonotype was seen more than once but under ten times. The chain has TRBV29-1 and TRBJ2-3, with 9 bases lining up with TRBD1. The CDR3 totals 13 residues. V lost 4 bases and J lost 5; bases outside the gene matches: 4. Germline loops: CDR1 SQVTM, CDR2 ANQGSEA. The CDR3 loop is CSVGDREGDTQYF. The CDR3 DNA is TGCAGCGTTGGGGACAGGGAGGGAGATACGCAGTATTTT.

This clonotype was picked up a small number of times. In nucleotides, the CDR3 is TGCAGCGTTGGTCACGGGCGGGGGGAGAACACCGGGGAGCTGTTTTTT. Amino acids: CSVGHGRGENTGELFF. This chain joins TRBV29-1 and TRBJ2-2, with TRBD2 identical over 8 bases. This CDR3 spans 16 amino acids. The trim removed 4 bases at V and 1 base at J, leaving 8 bases unmatched. CDR1 is SQVTM, CDR2 ANQGSEA, per germline.

This clonotype was counted many times. This chain joins TRBV20-1 and TRBJ2-5, with D hard to call. Per the germline V gene, CDR1 is DFQATT and CDR2 is SNEGSKA (reference sequence). V gave up 0 bases and J gave up 5 bases, with 13 bases separating them. The CDR3 loop spans 14 amino acids. CDR3 region: CSARDLSVHETQYF. The DNA for the CDR3 is TGCAGTGCTAGAGATCTATCCGTCCACGAGACCCAGTACTTC.